This T cell receptor beta chain appears in the sequencing data of a study of response to subunit inactivated influenza vaccine. Whole-study results and caveats: The authors put forward the suggestion that each seasonal influenza vaccination may bring in only a limited number of new T cells.

V shed 2 bases, J shed 4 bases, and the junction held 10 bases outside the gene matches. Germline V gives CDR1 KGHSH, CDR2 LQKENI. The CDR3 length is 16 residues. One entry per CDR3 protein results from TCRdb running MiXCR on the RT-PCR reads. The sample shows approximately 530,000 distinct CDR3 sequences, 10% to 15% of them seen only once. Comments on this clonotype: Its antigen is unknown.

This TCR was sampled from a man aged 45 to 65 who received an inactivated influenza vaccine. The chain couples TRBV18 to TRBJ1-2, with TRBD1 matching over 7 bases. The starting material was PBMCs from blood, obtained more than 35 days after vaccination. The CDR3 DNA sequence: TGTGCCAGCTCACCAACCGGGACAGCTTTATCCTATGGCTACACCTTC. It yields the protein CASSPTGTALSYGYTF.